The 19 T cell receptor beta chains below were found in one sample sequenced in a study of blood T cell repertoires in COVID-19. Clones were read by immunoSEQ multiplex PCR, and TCRdb kept only the in-frame ones, dropping some. The data show 110,000 to 150,000 clones, around 80% seen once. The sample consisted of peripheral blood. Receptors were obtained from a man aged 55 to 70 with acute or convalescent COVID-19.

CDR3 bases: TGCGCCAGCAGGGTACAGAGACTAGTCGGCAATGAGCAGTTCTTC. It translates to CASRVQRLVGNEQFF. V usage is TRBV5-1 and J usage is TRBJ2-1; D is possibly TRBD2 (6 bases). Germline V gene sequence: CDR1 SGHRS, CDR2 YFSETQ. There are 15 residues in the CDR3. The V end lost 5 bases, the J end lost 6 bases, and 18 bases lay between the germline ends. The variable domain in full, completed from reference TRBV5-1 and TRBJ2-1, reads KAGVTQTPRYLIKTRGQQVTLSCSPISGHRSVSWYQQTPGQGLQFLFEYFSETQRNKGNFPGRFSGRQFSNSRSEMNVSTLELGDSALYLCASRVQRLVGNEQFFGPGTRLTVL.

This sequence joins TRBV28 and TRBJ1-2; D perhaps matches TRBD1 (6 bases). Trimming stripped 6 bases from V and 2 bases from J, with 13 bases between. CDR1 is MDHEN and CDR2 is SYDVKM in the germline V gene. The CDR3 is made up of 14 amino acids. The CDR3 bases are TGTGCCAGCAGGCAACCAGGGACAAACTATGGCTACACCTTC. It yields the protein CASRQPGTNYGYTF.

V gene TRBV2 combines with J gene TRBJ2-2; a possible D gene is TRBD2 (5 bases). The CDR3 has 14 amino acids. Trimming cost V 6 bases and J 2 bases, with 10 bases left between them. Germline loops: CDR1 SNHLY, CDR2 FYNNEI. The CDR3 sequence: CASSPGGNTGELFF. Written as DNA, the CDR3 is TGTGCCAGCAGCCCCGGAGGAAACACCGGGGAGCTGTTTTTT.

The chain combines TRBV18 with TRBJ2-4; 14 bases fit TRBD2. The CDR3 covers 18 residues. V trimming: 1 base; J trimming: 3 bases; junction bases outside the gene matches: 5. Per germline, CDR1 KGHSH and CDR2 LQKENI. CDR3 residues: CASSPQGTSGSGKNIQYF. DNA of the CDR3: TGTGCCAGCTCACCACAGGGGACTAGCGGGAGTGGCAAAAACATTCAGTACTTC.

The CDR3 nucleotides read TGCAGCGTTAGACTAGCGGCTAGCACAGATACGCAGTATTTT. Protein product: CSVRLAASTDTQYF. V gene TRBV29-1 combines with J gene TRBJ2-3, with TRBD2 identical over 9 bases. Germline V gives CDR1 SQVTM, CDR2 ANQGSEA. The CDR3 has 14 residues. J gave up 0 bases and V 5 bases, and 3 bases lay outside the gene matches.

The chain carries TRBV27 and TRBJ1-1, with TRBD1 matching 9 bases. V dropped 6 bases and J dropped 5; count of bases not matched to a gene: 19. The CDR3 consists of 18 residues. CDR1 is MNHEY and CDR2 is SMNVEV in the germline V gene (reference sequence). The DNA of the CDR3 is TGTGCCAGCAGCCCTTTAAACAGGGGGCGCGGGGGGGAGACTGAAGCTTTCTTT. Translated: CASSPLNRGRGGETEAFF.

This clone is a singleton in its sample. This chain links TRBV27 with TRBJ2-7; tentatively, D is TRBD2 (6 bases). With 7 bases removed from V and 5 bases from J, the gap between germline ends came to 18 bases. This CDR3 is 14 amino acids long. Germline-derived CDR1 and CDR2 are MNHEY and SMNVEV (reference sequence). The CDR3 region has the DNA TGTGCCAGCATCCCCCTTGGCGGGGCGGACGAGCAGTACTTC. This translates into CASIPLGGADEQYF.

This clone was found a few times. The CDR3 protein is CAWRLGGRRGPSSGNTIYF. The CDR3 bases are TGTGCCTGGAGGTTGGGGGGTCGCAGGGGGCCAAGCTCGGGAAACACCATATATTTT. This rearrangement joins TRBV30 to TRBJ1-3; 8 positions agree with TRBD1. J gave up 4 bases and V 3 bases, and 20 bases lay outside the gene matches. The CDR3 runs to 19 residues. The germline V gene encodes CDR1 GTSNPN and CDR2 SVGIG (reference sequence).

This chain connects TRBV29-1 to TRBJ2-7; the match to TRBD1 covers 9 bases. The CDR3 totals 12 residues. The trim removed 7 bases at V and 2 bases at J, leaving 3 bases unmatched. The germline V gene encodes CDR1 SQVTM and CDR2 ANQGSEA. This CDR3 is CSGGQGAYEQYF. Written as DNA, the CDR3 is TGCAGCGGGGGACAGGGCGCCTACGAGCAGTACTTC.

This clone turned up a few times. V is TRBV5-1 and J is TRBJ2-1; possible D gene TRBD2, 7 bases. Deletions cut 4 bases from V and 2 bases from J, with 19 bases between. There are 17 residues in the CDR3. Germline-derived CDR1 and CDR2 are SGHRS and YFSETQ. This CDR3 reads CASSPGRWEGAYNEQFF. CDR3 DNA sequence: TGCGCCAGCAGCCCCGGTCGTTGGGAGGGGGCCTACAATGAGCAGTTCTTC.

The J gene is TRBJ2-5, the V gene TRBV28, with 7 bases aligning to TRBD1. J was trimmed by 5 bases and V by 7 bases; bases with no gene match: 16. This CDR3 spans 16 amino acids. Germline V gives CDR1 MDHEN, CDR2 SYDVKM. In nucleotides, the CDR3 is TGTGCCAGCACCTCCGGCCGTGGGACAGACCGGGAGACCCAGTACTTC. Residues: CASTSGRGTDRETQYF. Full variable domain (outside the CDR3, taken from reference TRBV28 and TRBJ2-5): DVKVTQSSRYLVKRTGEKVFLECVQDMDHENMFWYRQDPGLGLRLIYFSYDVKMKEKGDIPEGYSVSREKKERFSLILESASTNQTSMYLCASTSGRGTDRETQYFGPGTRLLVL.

For the CDR3, the DNA is TGTGCCAGCAGCTTGTACGCTACCCCATACGAGCAGTACTTC. It yields the protein CASSLYATPYEQYF. The chain employs TRBV7-3 and TRBJ2-7, with D hard to call. The CDR3 is 14 amino acids. Germline V gives CDR1 SGHTA, CDR2 FQGTGA. The germline V and J ends were trimmed by 3 bases and 4 bases, with 13 bases remaining between them.

This clone turned up a few times. This sequence joins TRBV19 and TRBJ2-1; TRBD2 might be the D (6 bases). The CDR3 has 12 amino acids. With 8 bases removed from V and 7 bases from J, the gap between germline ends came to 12 bases. CDR1 and CDR2 from the germline V gene are LNHDA and SQIVND (reference sequence). The CDR3 here is CASYAGQNEQFF. CDR3 nucleotide sequence: TGTGCCAGTTATGCGGGGCAGAATGAGCAGTTCTTC.

DNA for the CDR3: TGTGCCAGCTCATCGACCGGGACACGGCAGGAGACCCAGTACTTC. Translating it yields CASSSTGTRQETQYF. The chain uses TRBV18 and TRBJ2-5; TRBD1 might be the D (6 bases). Germline CDR1 reads KGHSH; CDR2 reads LQKENI. V dropped 5 bases and J dropped 5 bases, with 18 bases sitting between them. This CDR3 has 15 residues.

CDR3 sequence: CASSPGQGAQSRYNEQFF. CDR3 sequence (DNA): TGTGCCAGTAGTCCGGGACAGGGGGCACAGAGTAGATACAATGAGCAGTTCTTC. This rearrangement joins TRBV19 to TRBJ2-1, with TRBD1 matching 12 bases. V shed 5 bases, J shed 4 bases, and the junction held 12 bases outside the gene matches. CDR3 length equals 18 residues. Per germline, CDR1 LNHDA and CDR2 SQIVND (reference sequence).

The chain links TRBV6-1 to TRBJ2-1; maybe TRBD2 (6 bases). The V end lost 1 base, the J end lost 5 bases, and 15 bases lay between the germline ends. There are 16 residues in the CDR3. CDR1 is MNHNS, CDR2 SASEGT, per germline. For the CDR3, the DNA is TGTGCCAGCAGTGAAGATAGGCGGCGGGACCACAATGAGCAGTTCTTC. Its protein product is CASSEDRRRDHNEQFF.

The chain carries TRBV2 and TRBJ1-2; TRBD1 might be the D (5 bases). Germline CDR1 SNHLY, CDR2 FYNNEI. The CDR3 is 14 residues long. Trimming removed 1 base at V and 1 base at J, with 7 bases between. In DNA form, the CDR3 reads TGTGCCAGCAGTGAAGAAGGGGTTAACTATGGCTACACCTTC. This translates into CASSEEGVNYGYTF.

The chain has TRBV4-1 and TRBJ2-1, with a weak D call TRBD1 (5 bases). The CDR3 runs 15 residues. Germline loops: CDR1 MGHRA, CDR2 YSYEKL. Trimming pared 2 bases from V and 5 bases from J, leaving 13 bases between. The CDR3 protein is CASSQQGRLDNEQFF. DNA of the CDR3: TGCGCCAGCAGCCAACAGGGCCGTTTAGACAATGAGCAGTTCTTC.

Of note for this clone: Germline is not matched at one junction end, which may reflect a read error. This chain uses TRBV29-1 with TRBJ1-2; perhaps TRBD1 as D (5 bases). The CDR3 contains 11 residues. Germline V gene sequence: CDR1 SQVTM, CDR2 ANQGSEA. The CDR3 sequence: CSVEDRAAPNF. DNA for the CDR3: TGCAGCGTTGAAGACAGGGCAGCCCCGAATTTC. Looking up the rest from reference TRBV29-1 and TRBJ1-2 gives the full variable domain: SAVISQKPSRDICQRGTSLTIQCQVDSQVTMMFWYRQQPGQSLTLIATANQGSEATYESGFVIDKFPISRPNLTFSTLTVSNMSPEDSSIYLCSVEDRAAPNFGSGTRLTVV.